This TCR beta chain emerged from a study of blood T cell repertoires in COVID-19. Study in general: Nucleic acid was either cDNA or gDNA, and it came from T cells, B-cell-depleted T cells, or PBMCs.

Trimming removed 4 bases at V and 2 bases at J, with 16 bases between. The CDR3 contains 15 residues. CDR1 is SGHRS and CDR2 is YFSETQ in the germline V gene. Study processing details: The authors estimated nucleated cell counts from reference gene primer amplification. Sequencing was performed with immunoSEQ multiplex PCR; in TCRdb, only in-frame clones are kept and a portion is missing. Clonal size and the V and J genes are those of that table, whereas D and trimming came from the DNA. The table has about 210,000 clones, approximately 82% seen once. This chain links TRBV5-1 with TRBJ2-7; perhaps TRBD1 as D (5 bases). This sequence was found in a woman aged 35 to 49 with acute or convalescent COVID-19. What was sequenced was peripheral blood. CDR3 in DNA: TGCGCCAGCAGCCCAAACAGGAACCCTCCCTACGAGCAGTACTTC. This codes for CASSPNRNPPYEQYF.